Below, one TCR beta chain is given with its context. What it binds is not known. The Susac syndrome patients fit the recently defined diagnostic criteria for definite or probable disease. Trimming stripped 4 bases from V and 5 bases from J, with 20 bases between. This CDR3 is 16 amino acids long. Per germline, CDR1 MNHEY and CDR2 SMNVEV (reference sequence). Random hexamers were used to reverse transcribe roughly 0.5 to 1 ug of RNA. immunoSEQ multiplex PCR amplified TCR beta CDR3 across 54 Vbeta, 13 Jbeta. Each CDR3 protein is one row after TCRdb ran MiXCR on the immunoSEQ multiplex PCR reads. The sample has roughly 190,000 distinct CDR3 sequences; approximately 95% are singletons. This sample was taken from a study of CD8 T cells in Susac syndrome. In the study overall: Treatment status at blood draw for the Susac syndrome patients was therapy-naive, corticosteroids, or intravenous immunoglobulin alone.

General study results and limits: The total CD8+ repertoires yielded some 15 Susac-specific public clones and the CD8+ TEMRA repertoires yielded about 5.

Sequencing was carried out using CD8+ T cells from PBMCs. The rearrangement links TRBV27 to TRBJ1-2; tentative D call: TRBD1 (5 bases). This TCR was recovered from a human donor with Susac syndrome. This chain's CDR3 is CASSSARLGAVYGYTF. The CDR3, as DNA: TGTGCCAGCAGTTCAGCCAGACTTGGGGCGGTATATGGCTACACCTTC.